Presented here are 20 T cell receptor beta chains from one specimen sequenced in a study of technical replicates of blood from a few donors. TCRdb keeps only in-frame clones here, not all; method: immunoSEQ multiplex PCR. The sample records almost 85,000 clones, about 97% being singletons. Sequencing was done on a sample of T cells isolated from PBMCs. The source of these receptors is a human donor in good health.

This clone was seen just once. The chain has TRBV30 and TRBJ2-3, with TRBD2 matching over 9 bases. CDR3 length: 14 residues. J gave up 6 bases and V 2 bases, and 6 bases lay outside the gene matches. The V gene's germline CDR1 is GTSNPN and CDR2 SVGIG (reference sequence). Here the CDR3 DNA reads TGTGCCTGGAGTACCCTAGCGGGGTTTGATACGCAGTATTTT. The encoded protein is CAWSTLAGFDTQYF.

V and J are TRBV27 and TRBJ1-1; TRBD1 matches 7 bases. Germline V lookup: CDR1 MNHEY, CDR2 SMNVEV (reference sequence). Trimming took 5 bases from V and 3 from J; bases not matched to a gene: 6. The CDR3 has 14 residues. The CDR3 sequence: CASSLQGLHTEAFF. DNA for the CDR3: TGTGCCAGCAGTCTACAGGGGTTGCACACTGAAGCTTTCTTT.

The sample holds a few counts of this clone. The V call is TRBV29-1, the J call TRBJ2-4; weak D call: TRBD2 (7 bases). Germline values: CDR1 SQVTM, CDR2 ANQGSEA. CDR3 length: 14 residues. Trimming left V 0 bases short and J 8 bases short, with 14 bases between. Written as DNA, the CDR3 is TGCAGCGTTGAAGATCTGGGGGGGCCGGACATTCAGTACTTC. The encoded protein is CSVEDLGGPDIQYF.

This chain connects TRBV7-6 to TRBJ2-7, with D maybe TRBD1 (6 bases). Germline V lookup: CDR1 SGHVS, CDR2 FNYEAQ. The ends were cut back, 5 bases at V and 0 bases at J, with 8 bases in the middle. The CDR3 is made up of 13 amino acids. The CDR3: CASSLDSSYEQYF. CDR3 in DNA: TGTGCCAGCAGCCTGGACAGCTCCTACGAGCAGTACTTC. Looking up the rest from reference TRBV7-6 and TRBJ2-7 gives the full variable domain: GAGVSQSPRYKVTKRGQDVALRCDPISGHVSLYWYRQALGQGPEFLTYFNYEAQQDKSGLPNDRFSAERPEGSISTLTIQRTEQRDSAMYRCASSLDSSYEQYFGPGTRLTVT.

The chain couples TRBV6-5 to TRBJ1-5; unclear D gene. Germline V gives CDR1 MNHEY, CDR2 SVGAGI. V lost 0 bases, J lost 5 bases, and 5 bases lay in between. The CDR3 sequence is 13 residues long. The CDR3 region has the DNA TGTGCCAGCAGTTACTCCCGGGATCAGCCCCAGCATTTT. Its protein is CASSYSRDQPQHF.

This chain's CDR3 is CASSYRDSYGYTF. The CDR3 region has the DNA TGTGCCAGCAGCTACCGGGACAGTTATGGCTACACCTTC. The V and J genes are TRBV7-2 and TRBJ1-2, with 7 bases identical to TRBD1. This CDR3 is 13 amino acids long. J gave up 5 bases and V 4 bases, and 4 bases lay outside the gene matches. The V gene's germline CDR1 is SGHTA and CDR2 FQGNSA.

The CDR3 here is CASSSWGESRSNSPLHF. The CDR3 DNA follows: TGTGCCAGCAGCTCCTGGGGGGAGAGTAGAAGTAATTCACCCCTCCACTTT. The rearrangement links TRBV13 to TRBJ1-6; maybe TRBD1 (5 bases). Germline assignment: CDR1 PRHDT and CDR2 FYEKMQ (reference sequence). Between the trimmed V and J ends, which lost 4 bases and 6 bases, there was a span of 19 bases. The CDR3 runs 17 residues.

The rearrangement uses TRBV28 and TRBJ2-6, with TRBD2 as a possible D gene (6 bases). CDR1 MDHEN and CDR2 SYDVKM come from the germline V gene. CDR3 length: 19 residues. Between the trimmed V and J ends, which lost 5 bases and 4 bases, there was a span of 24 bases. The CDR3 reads CASSQSGWIGSGGANVLTF. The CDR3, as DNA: TGTGCCAGCAGTCAGAGCGGGTGGATTGGTTCGGGGGGGGCCAACGTCCTGACTTTC.

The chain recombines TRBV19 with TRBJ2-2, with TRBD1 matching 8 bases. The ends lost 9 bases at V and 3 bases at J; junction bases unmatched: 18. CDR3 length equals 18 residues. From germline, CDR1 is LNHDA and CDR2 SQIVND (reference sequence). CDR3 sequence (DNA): TGTGCCAGCCACGGAGGGACAGGACCTTTCAGGGACACCGGGGAGCTGTTTTTT. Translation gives CASHGGTGPFRDTGELFF.

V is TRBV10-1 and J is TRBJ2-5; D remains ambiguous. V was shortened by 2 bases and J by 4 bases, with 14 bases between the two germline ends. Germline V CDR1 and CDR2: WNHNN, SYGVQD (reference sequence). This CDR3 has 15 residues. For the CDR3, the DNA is TGCGCCAGCAGTGAGCCGAACGCGGAAGGAGAGACCCAGTACTTC. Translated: CASSEPNAEGETQYF.

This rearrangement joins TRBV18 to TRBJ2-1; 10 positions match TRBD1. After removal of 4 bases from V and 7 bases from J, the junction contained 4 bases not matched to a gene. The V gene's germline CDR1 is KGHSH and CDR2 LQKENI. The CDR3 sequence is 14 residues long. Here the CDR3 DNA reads TGTGCCAGCTCACTGCCGGGACAGGGGAATGAGCAGTTCTTC. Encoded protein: CASSLPGQGNEQFF. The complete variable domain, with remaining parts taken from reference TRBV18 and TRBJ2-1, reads NAGVMQNPRHLVRRRGQEARLRCSPMKGHSHVYWYRQLPEEGLKFMVYLQKENIIDESGMPKERFSAEFPKEGPSILRIQQVVRGDSAAYFCASSLPGQGNEQFFGPGTRLTVL.

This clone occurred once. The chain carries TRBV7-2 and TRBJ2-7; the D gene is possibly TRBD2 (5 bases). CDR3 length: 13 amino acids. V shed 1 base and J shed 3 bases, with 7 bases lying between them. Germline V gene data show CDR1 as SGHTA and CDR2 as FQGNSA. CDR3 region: CASSLGTYYEQYF. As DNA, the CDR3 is TGTGCCAGCAGCTTAGGGACTTACTACGAGCAGTACTTC.

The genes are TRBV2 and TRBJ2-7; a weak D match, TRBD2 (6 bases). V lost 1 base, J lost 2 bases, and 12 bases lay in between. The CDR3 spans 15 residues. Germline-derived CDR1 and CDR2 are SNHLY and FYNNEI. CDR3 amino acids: CASSEGRLAPYEQYF. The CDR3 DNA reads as TGTGCCAGCAGTGAAGGGCGGCTAGCGCCCTACGAGCAGTACTTC.

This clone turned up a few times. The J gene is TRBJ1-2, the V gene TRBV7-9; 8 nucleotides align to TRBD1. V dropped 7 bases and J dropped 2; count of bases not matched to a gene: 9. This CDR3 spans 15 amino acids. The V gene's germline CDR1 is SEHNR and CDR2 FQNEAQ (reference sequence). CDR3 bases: TGTGCCAGCAATCGGGACAGGCAAGCCAACTATGGCTACACCTTC. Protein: CASNRDRQANYGYTF.

CDR3: CASIPSGGVPEQFF. Written as DNA, the CDR3 is TGTGCCAGCATCCCTAGCGGGGGGGTCCCCGAGCAGTTCTTC. This chain uses TRBV7-8 with TRBJ2-1; 12 bases fit TRBD2. The CDR3 loop spans 14 amino acids. Per germline, CDR1 SGHVS and CDR2 FQNEAQ. Trimming took 7 bases from V and 10 from J; bases not matched to a gene: 8.

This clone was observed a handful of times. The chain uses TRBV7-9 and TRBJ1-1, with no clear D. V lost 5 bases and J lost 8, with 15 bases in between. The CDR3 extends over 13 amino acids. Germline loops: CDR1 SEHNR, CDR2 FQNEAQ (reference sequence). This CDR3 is CASSPSGRIEAFF. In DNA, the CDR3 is TGTGCCAGCAGCCCCAGCGGGCGAATCGAAGCTTTCTTT.

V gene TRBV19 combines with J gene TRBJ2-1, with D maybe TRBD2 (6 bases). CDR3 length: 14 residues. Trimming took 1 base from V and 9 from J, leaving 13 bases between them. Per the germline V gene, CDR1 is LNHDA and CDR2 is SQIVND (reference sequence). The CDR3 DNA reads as TGTGCCAGTAGTATAGTTCCCACCGGGGGTGAGCAGTTCTTC. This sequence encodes CASSIVPTGGEQFF.

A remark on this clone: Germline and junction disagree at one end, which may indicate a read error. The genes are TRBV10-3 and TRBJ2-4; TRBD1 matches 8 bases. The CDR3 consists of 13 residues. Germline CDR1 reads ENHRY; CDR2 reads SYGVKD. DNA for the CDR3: TGTGCCATCAGTGAGTCGACAGGGGCGGACCTACTCTTC. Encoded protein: CAISESTGADLLF.

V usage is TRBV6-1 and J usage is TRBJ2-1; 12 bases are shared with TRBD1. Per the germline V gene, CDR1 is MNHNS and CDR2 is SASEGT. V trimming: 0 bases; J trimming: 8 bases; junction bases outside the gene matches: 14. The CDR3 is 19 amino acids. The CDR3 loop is CASSEAWLTPGQGAYEQFF. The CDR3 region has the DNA TGTGCCAGCAGTGAAGCGTGGTTAACCCCGGGACAGGGGGCCTATGAGCAGTTCTTC.

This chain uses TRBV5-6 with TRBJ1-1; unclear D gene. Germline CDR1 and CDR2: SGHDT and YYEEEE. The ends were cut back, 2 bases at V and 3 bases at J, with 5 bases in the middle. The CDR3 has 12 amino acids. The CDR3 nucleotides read TGTGCCAGCAGCTTTCTCGACACTGAAGCTTTCTTT. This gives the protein CASSFLDTEAFF.